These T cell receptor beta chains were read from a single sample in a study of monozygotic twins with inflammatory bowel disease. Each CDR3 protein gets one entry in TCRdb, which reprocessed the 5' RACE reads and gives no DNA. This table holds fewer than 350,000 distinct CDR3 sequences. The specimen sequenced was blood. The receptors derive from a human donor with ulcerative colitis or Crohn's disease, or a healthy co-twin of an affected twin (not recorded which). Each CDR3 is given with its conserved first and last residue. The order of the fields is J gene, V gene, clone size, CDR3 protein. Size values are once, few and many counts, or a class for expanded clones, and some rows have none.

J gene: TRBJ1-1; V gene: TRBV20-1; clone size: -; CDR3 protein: CSGQGYSFMNTEAFF
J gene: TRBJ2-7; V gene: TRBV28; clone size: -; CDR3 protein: CASSLRDSSYEQYF
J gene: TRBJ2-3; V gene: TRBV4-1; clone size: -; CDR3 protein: CASSQTPNTDTQYF
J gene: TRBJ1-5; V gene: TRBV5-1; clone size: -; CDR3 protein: CASSPDRGTQPQHF
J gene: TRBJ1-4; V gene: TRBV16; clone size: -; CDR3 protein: CASSQSGRNEKLFF
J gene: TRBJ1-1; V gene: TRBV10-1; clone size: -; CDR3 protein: CASRDSRNTEAFF
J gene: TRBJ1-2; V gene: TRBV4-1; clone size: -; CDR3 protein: CASSLGTGRLYGYTF
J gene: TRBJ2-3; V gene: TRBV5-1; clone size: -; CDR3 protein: CASSFDYRTTQHF
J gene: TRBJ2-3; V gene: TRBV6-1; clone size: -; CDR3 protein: CASTEVGASYTQYF
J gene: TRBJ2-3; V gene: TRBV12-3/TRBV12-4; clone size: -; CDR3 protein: CASGLRGTSTDTQYF
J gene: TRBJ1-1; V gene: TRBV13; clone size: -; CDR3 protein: CASSDTLKDTEAFF
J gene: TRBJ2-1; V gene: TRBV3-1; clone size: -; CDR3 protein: CASSQDRGRAEQFF
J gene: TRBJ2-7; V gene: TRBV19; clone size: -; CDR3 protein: CASMGGVGYEQYF
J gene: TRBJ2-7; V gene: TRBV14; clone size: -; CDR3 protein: CASSRSGTGASYEQYF
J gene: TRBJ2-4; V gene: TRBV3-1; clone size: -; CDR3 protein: CASSPWREGGDIQYF
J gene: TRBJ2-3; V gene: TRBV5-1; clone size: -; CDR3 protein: CASSLEGQGSDTQYF
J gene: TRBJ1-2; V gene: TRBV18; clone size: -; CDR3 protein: CASSPEQNYGYTF
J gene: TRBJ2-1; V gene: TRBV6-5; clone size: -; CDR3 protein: CASSSGGGSYNEQFF
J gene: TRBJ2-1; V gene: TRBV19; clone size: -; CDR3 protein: CASSIQPNEQFF
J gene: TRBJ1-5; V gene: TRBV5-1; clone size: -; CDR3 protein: CASSPGGRGNQPQHF
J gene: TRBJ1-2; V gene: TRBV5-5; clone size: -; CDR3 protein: CASSARDSYGYTF
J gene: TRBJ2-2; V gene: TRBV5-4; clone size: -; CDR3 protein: CASSLVGTFTGELFF
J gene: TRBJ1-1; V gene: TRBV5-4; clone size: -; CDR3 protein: CASSSGMGGTEAFF
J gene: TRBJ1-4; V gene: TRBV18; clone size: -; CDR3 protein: CASSPDRAHEKLFF
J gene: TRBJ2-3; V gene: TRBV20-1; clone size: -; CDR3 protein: CSASPGDTQYF
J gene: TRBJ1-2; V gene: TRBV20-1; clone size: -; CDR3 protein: CSANRDRGYGYTF
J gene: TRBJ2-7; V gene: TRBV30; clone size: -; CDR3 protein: CAWSEAGGEQYF
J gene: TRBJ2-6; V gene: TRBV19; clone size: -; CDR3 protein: CASSIRFSGANVLTF
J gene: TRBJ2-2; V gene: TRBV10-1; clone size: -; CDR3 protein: CASSGDRDTGELFF
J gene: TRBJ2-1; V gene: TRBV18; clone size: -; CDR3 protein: CASSVGLASYNEQFF
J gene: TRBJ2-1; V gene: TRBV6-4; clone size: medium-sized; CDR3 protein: CASSESGGTVNEQFF
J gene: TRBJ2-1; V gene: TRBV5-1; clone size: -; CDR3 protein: CASSPSSSSGEQFF
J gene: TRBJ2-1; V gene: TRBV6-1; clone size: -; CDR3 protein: CAGQGNGGLGYNEQFF
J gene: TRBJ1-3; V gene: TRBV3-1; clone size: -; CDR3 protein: CASSQGDWDGNTIYF
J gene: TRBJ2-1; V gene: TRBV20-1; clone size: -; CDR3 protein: CSAEPPYNEQFF
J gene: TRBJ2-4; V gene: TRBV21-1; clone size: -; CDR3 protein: CASGGLAGETLSIQYF
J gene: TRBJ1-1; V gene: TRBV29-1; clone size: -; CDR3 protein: CSVHISRDLNTEAFF
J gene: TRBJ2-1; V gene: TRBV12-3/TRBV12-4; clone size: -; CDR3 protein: CASSNRDGNNEQFF
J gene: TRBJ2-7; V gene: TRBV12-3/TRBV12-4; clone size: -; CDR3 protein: CASSLLRTYEQYF
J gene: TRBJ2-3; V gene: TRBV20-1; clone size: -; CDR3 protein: CSARDLWTGVVYTQYF
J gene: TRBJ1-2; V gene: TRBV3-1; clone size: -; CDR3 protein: CASSQGIQGVVRAYGYTF
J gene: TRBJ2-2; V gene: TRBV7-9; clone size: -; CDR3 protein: CASSTTGTHTGELFF
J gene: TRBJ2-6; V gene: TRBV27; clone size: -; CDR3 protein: CASSLRGTAGANVLTF
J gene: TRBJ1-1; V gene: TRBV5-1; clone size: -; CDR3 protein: CASSLRGPGITEAFF
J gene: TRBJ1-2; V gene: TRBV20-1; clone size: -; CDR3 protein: CSAIKLDRVSTNYGYTF